Listed here are 4 T cell receptor beta chains from one sample, sequenced in a study of sequential checkpoint blockade in melanoma (dated by TCRdb to about 2019). The intended sense of this specimen's treatment or condition label: randomized to nivolumab then ipilimumab (arm A) or the reverse (arm B). The library was made by the immunoSEQ multiplex PCR assay. The table comes from immuneACCESS by way of TCRdb, which keeps in-frame sequences with V and J called. Part of the clones is missing from these tables; in studies checked, under half for an unresolved V gene and the rest for unknown reasons. This sample holds around 4,300 clones; roughly 21% were observed only once. Roughly 4% of the sample comes from the top ten. Source: tumor tissue (inferred from file names), taken from a patient given nivolumab and ipilimumab in sequence. The receptors were gathered from a human donor with melanoma.

By proportion, this clone is medium-sized. The rearrangement uses TRBV6-8 and TRBJ2-7; 10 nucleotides align to TRBD1. This CDR3 is 14 amino acids long. J lost 6 bases, V lost 6 bases, and 8 bases had no gene match. CDR1 and CDR2 from the germline V gene are MNHGY and SAAAGT. This CDR3 reads CASSRDRGSSEQYF. The CDR3 nucleotides read TGTGCCAGCAGCCGGGACAGGGGTTCAAGCGAGCAGTACTTC.

Sample share makes this clone medium-sized. The genes are TRBV11-3 and TRBJ2-2, with D hard to call. The CDR3 has 14 amino acids. The V end was cut by 5 bases, the J end by 6 bases, with 13 bases between. Germline V CDR1 and CDR2: SGHNT, YENEEA. The CDR3 region is CASSLQLNPGELFF. As DNA, the CDR3 is TGTGCCAGCAGCCTCCAACTTAACCCCGGGGAGCTGTTTTTT.

J is TRBJ1-3 and V is TRBV15; the match to TRBD1 covers 7 bases. The CDR3 totals 14 residues. The V segment lost 1 base and the J segment 4 bases; nucleotides outside the gene matches: 1. Germline CDR1 LNHNV, CDR2 YYDKDF (reference sequence). The CDR3 loop reads CATSRAGQGNTIYF. DNA for the CDR3: TGTGCCACCAGCAGAGCGGGACAGGGAAACACCATATATTTT. Together with reference TRBV15 and TRBJ1-3, the CDR3 gives the full variable domain: DAMVIQNPRYQVTQFGKPVTLSCSQTLNHNVMYWYQQKSSQAPKLLFHYYDKDFNNEADTPDNFQSRRPNTSFCFLDIRSPGLGDTAMYLCATSRAGQGNTIYFGEGSWLTVV.

This clone is labeled medium-sized. V and J are TRBV6-8 and TRBJ2-5; 9 bases line up with TRBD2. J gave up 5 bases and V 7 bases, and 11 bases lay outside the gene matches. Germline V gene data show CDR1 as MNHGY and CDR2 as SAAAGT. The CDR3 spans 15 residues. CDR3 DNA: TGTGCCAGCAAAGTCCGCCTAGCGGGGTGGGAGACCCAGTACTTC. Amino acid sequence: CASKVRLAGWETQYF.